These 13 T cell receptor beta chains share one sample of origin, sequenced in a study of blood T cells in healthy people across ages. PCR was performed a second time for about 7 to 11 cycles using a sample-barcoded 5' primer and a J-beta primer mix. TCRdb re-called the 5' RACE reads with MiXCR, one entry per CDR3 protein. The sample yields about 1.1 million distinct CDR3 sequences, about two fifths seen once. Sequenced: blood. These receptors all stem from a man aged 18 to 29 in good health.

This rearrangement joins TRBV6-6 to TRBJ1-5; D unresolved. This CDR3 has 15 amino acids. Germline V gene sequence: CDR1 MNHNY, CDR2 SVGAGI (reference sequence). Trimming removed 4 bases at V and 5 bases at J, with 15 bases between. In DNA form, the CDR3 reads TGTGCCAGCAGTTGGCGCGGAGGGTCTGATCAGCCCCAGCATTTT. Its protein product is CASSWRGGSDQPQHF.

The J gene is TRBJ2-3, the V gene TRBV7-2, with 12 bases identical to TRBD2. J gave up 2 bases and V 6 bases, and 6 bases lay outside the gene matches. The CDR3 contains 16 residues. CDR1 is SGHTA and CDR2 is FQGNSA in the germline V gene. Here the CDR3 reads CASRRLAGATTDTQYF. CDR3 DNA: TGTGCCAGCAGAAGACTAGCGGGGGCCACCACAGATACGCAGTATTTT.

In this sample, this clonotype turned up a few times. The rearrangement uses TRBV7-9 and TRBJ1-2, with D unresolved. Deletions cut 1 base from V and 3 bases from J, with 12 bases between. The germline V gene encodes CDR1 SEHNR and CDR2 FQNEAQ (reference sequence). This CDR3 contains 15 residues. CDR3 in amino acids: CASSLDKRKDYGYTF. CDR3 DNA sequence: TGTGCCAGCAGCTTAGACAAGCGGAAGGACTATGGCTACACCTTC.

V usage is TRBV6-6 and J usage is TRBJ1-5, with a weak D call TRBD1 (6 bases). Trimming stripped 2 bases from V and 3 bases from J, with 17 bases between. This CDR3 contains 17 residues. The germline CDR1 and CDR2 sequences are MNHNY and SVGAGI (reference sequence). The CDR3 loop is CASSYVNAGQINQPQHF. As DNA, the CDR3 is TGTGCCAGCAGTTACGTCAACGCGGGACAAATCAATCAGCCCCAGCATTTT.

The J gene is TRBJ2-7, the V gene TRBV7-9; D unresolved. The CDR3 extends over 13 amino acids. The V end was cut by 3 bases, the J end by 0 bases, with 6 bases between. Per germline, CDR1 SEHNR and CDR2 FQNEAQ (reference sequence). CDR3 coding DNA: TGTGCCAGCAGCTTCCTGAACTCCTACGAGCAGTACTTC. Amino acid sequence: CASSFLNSYEQYF.

DNA for the CDR3: TGCAGCGTTGACGGGGCTGATAGCTATGGCTACACCTTC. This sequence encodes CSVDGADSYGYTF. The J gene is TRBJ1-2, the V gene TRBV29-1, with D perhaps matching TRBD1 (5 bases). The V end lost 3 bases, the J end lost 4 bases, and 12 bases lay between the germline ends. The germline CDR1 and CDR2 sequences are SQVTM and ANQGSEA. The CDR3 is 13 amino acids.

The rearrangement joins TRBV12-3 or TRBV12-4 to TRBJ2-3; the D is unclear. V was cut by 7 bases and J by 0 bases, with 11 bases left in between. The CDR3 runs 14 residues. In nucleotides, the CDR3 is TGTGCCAGCACCCCGACGCCAAGCACAGATACGCAGTATTTT. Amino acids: CASTPTPSTDTQYF.

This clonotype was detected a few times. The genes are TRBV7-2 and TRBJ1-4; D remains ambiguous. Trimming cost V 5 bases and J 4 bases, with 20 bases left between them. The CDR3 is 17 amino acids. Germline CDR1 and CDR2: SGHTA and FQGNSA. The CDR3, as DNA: TGTGCCAGCAGCCCCCGGGTGGGGATACCGCTTAATGAAAAACTGTTTTTT. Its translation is CASSPRVGIPLNEKLFF.

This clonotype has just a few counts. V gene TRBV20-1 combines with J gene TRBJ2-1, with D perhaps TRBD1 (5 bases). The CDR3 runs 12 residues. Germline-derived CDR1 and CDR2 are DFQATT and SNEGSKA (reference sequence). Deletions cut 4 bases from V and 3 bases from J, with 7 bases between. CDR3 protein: CSATGRYNEQFF. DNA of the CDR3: TGCAGTGCTACAGGGCGCTACAATGAGCAGTTCTTC.

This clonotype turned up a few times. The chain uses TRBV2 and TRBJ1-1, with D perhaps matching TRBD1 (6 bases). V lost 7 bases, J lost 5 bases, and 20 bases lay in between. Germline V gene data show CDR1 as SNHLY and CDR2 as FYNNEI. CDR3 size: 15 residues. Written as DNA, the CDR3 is TGTGCCAGCACATACGACGGGGGGCTTCTGACTGAAGCTTTCTTT. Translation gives CASTYDGGLLTEAFF.

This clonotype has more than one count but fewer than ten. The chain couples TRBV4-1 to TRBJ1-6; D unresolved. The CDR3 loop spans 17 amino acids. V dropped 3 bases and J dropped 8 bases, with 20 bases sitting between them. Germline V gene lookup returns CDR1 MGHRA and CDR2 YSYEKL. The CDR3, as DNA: TGCGCCAGCAGCCAGATCGGACGGGTCATGTTGGATTCACCCCTCCACTTT. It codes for CASSQIGRVMLDSPLHF.

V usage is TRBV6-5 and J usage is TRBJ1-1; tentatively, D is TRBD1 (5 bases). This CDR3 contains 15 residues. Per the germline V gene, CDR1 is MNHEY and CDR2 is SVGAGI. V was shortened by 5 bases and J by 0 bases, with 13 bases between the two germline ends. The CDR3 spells CASSADGGMNTEAFF. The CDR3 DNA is TGTGCCAGCAGTGCCGACGGGGGGATGAACACTGAAGCTTTCTTT.

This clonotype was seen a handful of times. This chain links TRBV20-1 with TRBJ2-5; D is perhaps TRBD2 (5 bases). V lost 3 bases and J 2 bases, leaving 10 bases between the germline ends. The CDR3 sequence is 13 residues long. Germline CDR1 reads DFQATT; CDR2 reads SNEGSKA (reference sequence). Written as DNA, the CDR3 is TGCAGTGCTAGGTGGCCGGGGCAAGAGACCCAGTACTTC. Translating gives CSARWPGQETQYF.